This T cell receptor beta chain derives from a study of CD4 T cells in relation to SARS-CoV-2 and coronaviruses. Overall study context: After 10 to 11 days of antigen culture, PBMC TCR beta CDR3s were sequenced. The study's findings and limits: Roughly 69% of donors had memory CD4+ clonotypes crossrecognizing SARS-CoV-2 and common cold coronavirus spike.

Here immunoSEQ multiplex PCR was the method, and the copy in TCRdb shows in-frame clones only, minus some. Of about 38,000 clones in the sample, about three quarters are singletons; the top ten hold about 20%. Of note for this clone: Antigen: not known.

The sequenced sample consisted of memory CD4+ T cells from PBMCs, cultured in vitro. The sequence was obtained from an adult with COVID-19.

The CDR3 region is CSTRPKGTDTQYF. The CDR3 DNA sequence: TGCAGCACACGCCCGAAGGGCACAGATACGCAGTATTTT. This chain links TRBV29-1 with TRBJ2-3; D is ambiguous. The CDR3 sequence is 13 residues long. Germline values: CDR1 SQVTM, CDR2 ANQGSEA. Deletions cut 8 bases from V and 1 base from J, with 13 bases between.